This T cell receptor (beta chain) was observed in a study of beta chain features in type 1 diabetes. Study-level points and caveats: Sequencing the cDNA could make cells with high TCR expression show up more than they should. TCRB CDR3s were moderately but significantly shorter in Type 1 diabetes patients in all four CD4+ subsets.

The V gene end was trimmed by 6 bases and the J gene end by 3 bases; junction bases not matched to a gene: 8. Germline V gene sequence: CDR1 LNHDA, CDR2 SQIVND (reference sequence). The CDR3 consists of 15 residues. Worth noting for this clone: Its matching antigen is unknown.

Expressed TCRB transcripts were sequenced because the isolated RNA had all been reverse transcribed beforehand. The repertoire was sequenced with immunoSEQ multiplex PCR; TCRdb's copy has only in-frame clones and lacks some. The sample consists of some 220,000 clones, roughly a tenth of them appearing once. The chain is built from TRBV19 and TRBJ2-1, with 7 bases fitting TRBD1. The receptor was derived from a young man in good health. The sequencing sample was made of central memory CD4+ T cells from blood. The CDR3 DNA sequence: TGTGCCAGTAGCCTCGACAGGGCCCTCTACAATGAGCAGTTCTTC. Its translation is CASSLDRALYNEQFF.